The 14 T cell receptor beta chains presented below share a single source sample, sequenced in a study of T cells after yellow fever vaccination. TCRdb re-called the 5' RACE reads with MiXCR, one entry per CDR3 protein. Among some 320,000 distinct CDR3 sequences listed, around 4.3% were seen once. The sample consisted of PBMCs, taken 15 days after the yellow fever booster vaccination. These receptors came from a man younger than 30 who received the YFV17D yellow fever vaccine.

This chain connects TRBV29-1 to TRBJ2-3; D is uncertain. The CDR3 runs 13 residues. Deletions cut 8 bases from V and 2 bases from J, with 14 bases between. Per germline, CDR1 SQVTM and CDR2 ANQGSEA. In nucleotides, the CDR3 is TGCAGCTCCGTGTACCCTATCACAGATACGCAGTATTTT. It specifies CSSVYPITDTQYF.

This clonotype was seen repeatedly, ten times or more. CDR3 sequence reads: CASSWDDSYNSPLHF. CDR3 nucleotides: TGTGCCAGCAGTTGGGACGACTCCTATAATTCACCCCTCCACTTT. The chain couples TRBV6-2 or TRBV6-3 to TRBJ1-6, with D possibly TRBD1 on 5 matching bases. The CDR3 length is 15 residues. In germline, CDR1 is MNHEY, CDR2 SVGEGT. The V end lost 4 bases, the J end lost 0 bases, and 7 bases lay between the germline ends.

This clonotype was seen only a few times. The J gene is TRBJ2-7, the V gene TRBV28, with 8 bases aligning to TRBD2. V dropped 5 bases and J dropped 3; count of bases not matched to a gene: 9. Looked up from germline, CDR1 is MDHEN and CDR2 is SYDVKM. The CDR3 is 15 residues long. The CDR3 DNA is TGTGCCAGCAGTACTCCGAGCGGGAGAGTCTACGAGCAGTACTTC. It specifies CASSTPSGRVYEQYF.

This clonotype was counted many times. The chain has TRBV20-1 and TRBJ1-5, with D unresolved. The germline V and J ends were trimmed by 0 bases and 2 bases, with 11 bases remaining between them. CDR3 length: 15 amino acids. The germline V gene encodes CDR1 DFQATT and CDR2 SNEGSKA (reference sequence). CDR3 amino acids: CSARDPGLGNQPQHF. CDR3 bases: TGCAGTGCTAGAGATCCGGGTTTGGGCAATCAGCCCCAGCATTTT.

The table lists this clonotype with a few counts. The chain employs TRBV12-2 and TRBJ2-5. TRBV12-2 is a pseudogene. This CDR3 is built from 14 residues. The CDR3 region has the DNA TGTGCAAGTCGCTTAGGGTCCTCCCAAGAGACCCAGTACTTC. Translated, it gives CASRLGSSQETQYF.

This clonotype appeared a few times. The V call is TRBV12-3 or TRBV12-4, the J call TRBJ2-3, with TRBD2 matching over 12 bases. J lost 7 bases, V lost 5 bases, and 7 bases had no gene match. CDR3 length: 15 amino acids. CDR3: CASSRGLAGRNTQYF. The CDR3 DNA reads TGTGCCAGCAGTCGGGGACTAGCGGGCCGGAATACGCAGTATTTT.

The V call is TRBV5-8, the J call TRBJ1-5; 10 positions agree with TRBD1. Trimming removed 3 bases from V and 4 bases from J; junction bases left unmatched: 7. The CDR3 runs 16 residues. CDR1 SGHTS and CDR2 YDEGEE come from the germline V gene. The CDR3 loop reads CASSSGTGAPNQPQHF. The CDR3, as DNA: TGTGCCAGCAGCTCCGGGACAGGGGCTCCAAATCAGCCCCAGCATTTT.

The gene calls are TRBV7-2 and TRBJ1-4, with D hard to call. V lost 4 bases to trimming and J lost 7 bases, with 7 bases between them. This CDR3 is 12 amino acids long. Germline V gene lookup returns CDR1 SGHTA and CDR2 FQGNSA. The CDR3 bases are TGTGCCAGCAGCTCCTATGCTGAAAAACTGTTTTTT. It yields the protein CASSSYAEKLFF.

This clonotype occurred a few times. The chain recombines TRBV28 with TRBJ2-5, with TRBD2 matching 8 bases. Germline V gene data show CDR1 as MDHEN and CDR2 as SYDVKM. Trimming removed 5 bases from V and 5 bases from J; junction bases left unmatched: 10. CDR3 length: 15 amino acids. The CDR3 region is CASSIPFRGGETQYF. The CDR3 nucleotides read TGTGCCAGCAGTATCCCCTTCCGGGGGGGGGAGACCCAGTACTTC.

The chain recombines TRBV6-5 with TRBJ1-2; D is ambiguous. CDR1 MNHEY and CDR2 SVGAGI come from the germline V gene. V lost 0 bases, J lost 4 bases, and 9 bases lay in between. The CDR3 covers 14 residues. The CDR3, as DNA: TGTGCCAGCAGTTACTCAGGGTGGGGCTATGGCTACACCTTC. This sequence encodes CASSYSGWGYGYTF.

The sample holds a few counts of this clonotype. The chain links TRBV6-1 to TRBJ2-3; D remains ambiguous. This CDR3 region has 12 residues. Deletions cut 2 bases from V and 6 bases from J, with 6 bases between. Per germline, CDR1 MNHNS and CDR2 SASEGT. The CDR3: CASSEFRDTQYF. Written as DNA, the CDR3 is TGTGCCAGCAGTGAATTTCGGGATACGCAGTATTTT.

This clonotype was counted many times. This chain connects TRBV7-6 to TRBJ2-5; 15 nucleotides line up with TRBD2. Germline-derived CDR1 and CDR2 are SGHVS and FNYEAQ. V lost 5 bases to trimming and J lost 5 bases; unmatched junction nucleotides: 6. The CDR3 loop spans 16 amino acids. DNA for the CDR3: TGTGCCAGCAGCCCATGGACTAGCGGGGGGGATGAGACCCAGTACTTC. This codes for CASSPWTSGGDETQYF.

This clonotype was picked up many times. This chain links TRBV6-2 or TRBV6-3 with TRBJ2-3; D remains ambiguous. Germline V CDR1 and CDR2: MNHEY, SVGEGT. Trimming stripped 2 bases from V and 6 bases from J, with 3 bases between. CDR3 length equals 11 residues. The CDR3 coding sequence is TGTGCCAGCAGTTACGGGGATACGCAGTATTTT. It is translated as CASSYGDTQYF.

This clonotype appeared a few times. In DNA form, the CDR3 reads TGCGCCAGCAGCCAAGATTTCGCAGGGGGCTTTTATGGCTACACCTTC. It codes for CASSQDFAGGFYGYTF. The chain has TRBV4-3 and TRBJ1-2; TRBD1 agrees at 8 bases. The germline CDR1 and CDR2 sequences are LGHNA and YSLEER. Trimming cost V 0 bases and J 5 bases; bases outside gene matches: 8. This CDR3 is 16 amino acids long.